The clone carrying this T cell receptor beta chain was picked up many times. Its antigen is unknown. This entry comes from a study of T cells in Graves' hyperthyroidism and ophthalmopathy. Study-level findings and limits: From stable hyperthyroidism, ophthalmopathy was set apart by a 13 V-J model. With a median lead of approximately six months before onset, the model predicted ophthalmopathy.

RNA transcripts yielded amplified TCR beta CDR3 regions. First-round RT-PCR with HTBI primers amplified the TCR CDR3 region. TCRdb redid the calling of the multiplex PCR reads with MiXCR, one entry per CDR3 protein. This sample carries about 740,000 distinct CDR3 sequences, 14% of them seen once, and the ten largest clones take roughly 10%. Fresh peripheral blood, around 9.2 ml of it, supplied the PBMCs. CDR1 and CDR2 (germline): DFQATT, SNEGSKA (reference sequence). The J segment lost 1 base and the V segment lost 6 bases, leaving 10 bases of the junction unmatched. The CDR3 extends over 15 amino acids.

This receptor was taken from a woman between 18 and 30 years old with Graves' hyperthyroidism. The chain carries TRBV20-1 and TRBJ2-7; 9 bases agree with TRBD1. The sequenced sample consisted of blood. The CDR3 nucleotides read TGCAGTGCCGCTACCGGGACAGGGTCTTCCTACGAGCAGTACTTC. The encoded protein is CSAATGTGSSYEQYF.